What follows describes a single T cell receptor beta chain. Its matching antigen is unknown. The study's library attached unique molecular identifiers to single cDNA molecules. TCRdb called the RACE reads again in MiXCR, with one record for every CDR3 protein. This table has about 160,000 distinct CDR3 sequences, 25% to 35% appearing once. The data are from a study of human T cells and chemical hapten exposure. Study-wide context: Patients having alopecia areata, totalis or universalis were mostly female. General study points: The number of TCRs above 1 in 1000 frequency did not change after DPC sensitization.

V shed 4 bases, J shed 3 bases, and the junction held 11 bases outside the gene matches. CDR1 LGHNA and CDR2 YNFKEQ come from the germline V gene. The CDR3 loop spans 16 amino acids. Noted time point: patch test 3, about 24 weeks after DPC sensitization. As for treatment: therapeutic diphenylcyclopropenone sensitization with weekly scalp DPC. This chain links TRBV4-2 with TRBJ2-7; 8 nucleotides align to TRBD1. This clonotype was sampled from a woman younger than 35 with alopecia areata. Some clones in this sample may be carry-over from other donors' samples. Source: whole blood, taken in connection with sensitization to the hapten diphenylcyclopropenone (DPC). CDR3 sequence: CASSLKHGQGVYEQYF. The CDR3 DNA sequence: TGTGCCAGCAGCCTAAAGCACGGACAGGGCGTCTACGAGCAGTACTTC.